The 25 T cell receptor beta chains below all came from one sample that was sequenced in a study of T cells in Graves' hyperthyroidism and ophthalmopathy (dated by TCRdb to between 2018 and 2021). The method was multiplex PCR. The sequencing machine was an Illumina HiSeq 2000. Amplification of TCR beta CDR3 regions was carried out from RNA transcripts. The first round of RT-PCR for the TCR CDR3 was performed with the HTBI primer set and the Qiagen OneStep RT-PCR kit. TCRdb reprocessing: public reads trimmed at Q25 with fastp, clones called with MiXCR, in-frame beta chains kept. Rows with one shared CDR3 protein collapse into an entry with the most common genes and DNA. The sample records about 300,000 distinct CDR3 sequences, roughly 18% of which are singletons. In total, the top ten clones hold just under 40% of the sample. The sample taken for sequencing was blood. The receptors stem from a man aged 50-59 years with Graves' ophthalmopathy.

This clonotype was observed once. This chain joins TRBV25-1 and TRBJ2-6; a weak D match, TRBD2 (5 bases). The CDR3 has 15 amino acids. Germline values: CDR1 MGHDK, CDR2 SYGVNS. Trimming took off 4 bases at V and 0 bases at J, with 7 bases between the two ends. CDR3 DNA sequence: TGTGCCAGCAGTGCGGACTTCTCTGGGGCCAACGTCCTGACTTTC. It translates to CASSADFSGANVLTF. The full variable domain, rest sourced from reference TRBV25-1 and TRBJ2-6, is EADIYQTPRYLVIGTGKKITLECSQTMGHDKMYWYQQDPGMELHLIHYSYGVNSTEKGDLSSESTVSRIRTEHFPLTLESARPSHTSQYLCASSADFSGANVLTFGAGSRLTVL.

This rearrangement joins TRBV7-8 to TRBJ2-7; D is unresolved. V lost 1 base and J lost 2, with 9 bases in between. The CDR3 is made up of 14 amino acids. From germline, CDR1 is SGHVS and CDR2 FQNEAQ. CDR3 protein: CASSLGLSTYEQYF. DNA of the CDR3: TGTGCCAGCAGCTTAGGGCTGTCAACCTACGAGCAGTACTTC.

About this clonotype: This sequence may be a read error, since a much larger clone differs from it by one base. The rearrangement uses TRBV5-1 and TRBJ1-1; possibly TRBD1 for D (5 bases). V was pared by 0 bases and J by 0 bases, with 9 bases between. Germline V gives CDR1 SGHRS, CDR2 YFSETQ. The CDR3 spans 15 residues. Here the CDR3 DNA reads TGCGCCAGCAGCTTGGCAGGGTCCATGAACACTGAAGCTTTCTTT. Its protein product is CASSLAGSMNTEAFF.

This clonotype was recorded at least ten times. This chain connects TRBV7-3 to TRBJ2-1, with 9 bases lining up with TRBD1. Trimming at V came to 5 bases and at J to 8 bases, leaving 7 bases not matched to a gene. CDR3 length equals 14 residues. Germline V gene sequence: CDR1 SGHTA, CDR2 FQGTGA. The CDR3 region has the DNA TGTGCCAGCAGCCCGACAGGGGGTTTGGATGAGCAGTTCTTC. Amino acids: CASSPTGGLDEQFF. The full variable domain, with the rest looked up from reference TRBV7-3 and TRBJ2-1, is GAGVSQTPSNKVTEKGKYVELRCDPISGHTALYWYRQSLGQGPEFLIYFQGTGAADDSGLPNDRFFAVRPEGSVSTLKIQRTERGDSAVYLCASSPTGGLDEQFFGPGTRLTVL.

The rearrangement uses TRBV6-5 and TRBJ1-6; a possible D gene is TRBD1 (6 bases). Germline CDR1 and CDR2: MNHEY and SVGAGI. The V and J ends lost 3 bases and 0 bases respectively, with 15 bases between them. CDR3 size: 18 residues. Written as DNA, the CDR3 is TGTGCCAGCAGTTATAGCGATGGACAGAGCTCCTATAATTCACCCCTCCACTTT. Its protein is CASSYSDGQSSYNSPLHF.

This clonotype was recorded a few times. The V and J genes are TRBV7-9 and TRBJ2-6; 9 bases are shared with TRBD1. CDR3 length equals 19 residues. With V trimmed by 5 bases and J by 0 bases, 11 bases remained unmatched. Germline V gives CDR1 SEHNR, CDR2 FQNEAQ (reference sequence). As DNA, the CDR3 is TGTGCCAGCAGCCCTCGTCGGACAGGGGCGAGCTCTGGGGCCAACGTCCTGACTTTC. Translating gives CASSPRRTGASSGANVLTF. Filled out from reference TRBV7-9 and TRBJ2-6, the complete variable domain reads DTGVSQNPRHKITKRGQNVTFRCDPISEHNRLYWYRQTLGQGPEFLTYFQNEAQLEKSRLLSDRFSAERPKGSFSTLEIQRTEQGDSAMYLCASSPRRTGASSGANVLTFGAGSRLTVL.

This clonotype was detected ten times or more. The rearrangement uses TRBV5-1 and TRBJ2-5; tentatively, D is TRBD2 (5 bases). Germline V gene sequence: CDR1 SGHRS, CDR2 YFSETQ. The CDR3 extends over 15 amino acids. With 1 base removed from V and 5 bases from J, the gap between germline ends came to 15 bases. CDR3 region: CASSLLYGAAETQYF. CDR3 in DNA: TGCGCCAGCAGCTTGTTGTACGGAGCGGCGGAGACCCAGTACTTC.

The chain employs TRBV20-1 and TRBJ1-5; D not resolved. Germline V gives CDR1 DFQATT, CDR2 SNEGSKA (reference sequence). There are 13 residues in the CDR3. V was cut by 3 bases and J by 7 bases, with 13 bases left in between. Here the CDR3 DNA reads TGCAGTGCTAGTTCCGGGTTCCAGCAGCCCCAGCATTTT. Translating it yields CSASSGFQQPQHF.

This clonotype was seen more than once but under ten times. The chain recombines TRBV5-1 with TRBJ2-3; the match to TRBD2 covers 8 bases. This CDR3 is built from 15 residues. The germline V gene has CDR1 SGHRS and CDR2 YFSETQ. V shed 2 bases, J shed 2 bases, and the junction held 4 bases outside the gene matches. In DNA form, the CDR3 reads TGCGCCAGCAGCTTAGCGGGAGTGAACACAGATACGCAGTATTTT. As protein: CASSLAGVNTDTQYF.

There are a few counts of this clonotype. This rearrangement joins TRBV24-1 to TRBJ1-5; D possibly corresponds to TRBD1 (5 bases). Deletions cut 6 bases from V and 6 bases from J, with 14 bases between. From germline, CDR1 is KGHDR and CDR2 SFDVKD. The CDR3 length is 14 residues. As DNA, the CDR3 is TGTGCCACCAGTAACGCGAGGGGCGGTCAGCCCCAGCATTTT. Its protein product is CATSNARGGQPQHF.

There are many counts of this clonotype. CDR3 region: CSATRADTYEQYF. The CDR3 nucleotides are TGCAGTGCTACCCGGGCCGATACCTACGAGCAGTACTTC. This sequence joins TRBV20-1 and TRBJ2-7; no reliable D call. Trimming took 4 bases from V and 2 from J, leaving 12 bases between them. The CDR3 loop spans 13 amino acids. The germline CDR1 and CDR2 sequences are DFQATT and SNEGSKA (reference sequence).

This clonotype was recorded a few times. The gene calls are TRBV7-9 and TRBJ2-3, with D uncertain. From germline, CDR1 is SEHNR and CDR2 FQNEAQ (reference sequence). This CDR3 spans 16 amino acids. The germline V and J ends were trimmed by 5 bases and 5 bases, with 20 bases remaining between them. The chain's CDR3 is CASSLKPPRGRDTQYF. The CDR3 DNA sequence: TGTGCCAGCAGCCTGAAGCCCCCGCGAGGTAGAGATACGCAGTATTTT.

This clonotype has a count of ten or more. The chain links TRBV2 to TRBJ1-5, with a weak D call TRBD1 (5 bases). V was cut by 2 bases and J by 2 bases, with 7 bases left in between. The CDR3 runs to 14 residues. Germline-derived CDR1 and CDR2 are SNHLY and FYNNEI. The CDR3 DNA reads TGTGCCAGCAGTGAAATGGGGGGCAATCAGCCCCAGCATTTT. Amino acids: CASSEMGGNQPQHF.

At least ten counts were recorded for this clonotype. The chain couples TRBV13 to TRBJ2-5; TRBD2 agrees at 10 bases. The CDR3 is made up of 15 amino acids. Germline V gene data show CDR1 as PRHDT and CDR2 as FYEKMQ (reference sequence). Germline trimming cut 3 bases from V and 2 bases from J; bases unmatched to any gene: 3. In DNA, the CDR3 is TGTGCCAGCAGCTTCCTACTAGCGGGACAAGAGACCCAGTACTTC. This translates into CASSFLLAGQETQYF.

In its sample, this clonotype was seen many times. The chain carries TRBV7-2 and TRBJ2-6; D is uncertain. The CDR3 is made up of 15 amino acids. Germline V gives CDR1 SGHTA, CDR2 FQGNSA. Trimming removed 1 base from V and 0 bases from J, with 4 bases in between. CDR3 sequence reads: CASSLDDSGANVLTF. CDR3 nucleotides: TGTGCCAGCAGCTTAGACGACTCTGGGGCCAACGTCCTGACTTTC.

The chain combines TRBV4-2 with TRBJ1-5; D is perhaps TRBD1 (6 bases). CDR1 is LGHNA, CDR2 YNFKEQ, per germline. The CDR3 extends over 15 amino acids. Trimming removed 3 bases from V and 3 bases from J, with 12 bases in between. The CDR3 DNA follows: TGTGCCAGCAGCCAGATGGGGGCCCCCAATCAGCCCCAGCATTTT. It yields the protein CASSQMGAPNQPQHF.

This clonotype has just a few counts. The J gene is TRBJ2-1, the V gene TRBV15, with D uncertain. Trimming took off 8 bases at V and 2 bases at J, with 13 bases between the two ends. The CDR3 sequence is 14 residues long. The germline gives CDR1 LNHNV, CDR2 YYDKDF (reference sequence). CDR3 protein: CATSSGGTYNEQFF. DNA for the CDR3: TGTGCCACCTCGTCCGGCGGAACCTACAATGAGCAGTTCTTC.

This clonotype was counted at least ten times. This CDR3 is CASSRRQTQYF. As DNA, the CDR3 is TGTGCCAGCAGCCGGCGGCAGACCCAGTACTTC. The chain combines TRBV11-1 with TRBJ2-5; D unresolved. CDR3 length equals 11 residues. The V and J ends lost 5 bases and 6 bases respectively, with 7 bases between them. The V gene's germline CDR1 is SGHAT and CDR2 FQDESV (reference sequence).

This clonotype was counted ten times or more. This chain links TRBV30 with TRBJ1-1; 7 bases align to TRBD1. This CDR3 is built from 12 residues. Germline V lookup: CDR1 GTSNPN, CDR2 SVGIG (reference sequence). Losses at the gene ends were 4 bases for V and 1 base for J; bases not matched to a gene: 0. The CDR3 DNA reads TGTGCCTGGAACAGGGGGAACACTGAAGCTTTCTTT. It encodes CAWNRGNTEAFF.

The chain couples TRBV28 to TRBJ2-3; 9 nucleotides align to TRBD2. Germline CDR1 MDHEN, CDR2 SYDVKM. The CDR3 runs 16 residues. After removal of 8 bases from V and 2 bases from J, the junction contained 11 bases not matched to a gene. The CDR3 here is CASSAPLAGYTDTQYF. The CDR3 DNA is TGTGCCAGCTCAGCGCCTCTAGCGGGGTACACAGATACGCAGTATTTT.

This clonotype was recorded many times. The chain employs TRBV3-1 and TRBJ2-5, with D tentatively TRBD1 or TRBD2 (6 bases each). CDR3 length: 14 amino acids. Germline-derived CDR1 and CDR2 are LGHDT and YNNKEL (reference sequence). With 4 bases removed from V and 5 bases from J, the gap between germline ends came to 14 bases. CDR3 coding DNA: TGTGCCAGCAGCCCGGGGGCGAGCGGGGAGACCCAGTACTTC. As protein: CASSPGASGETQYF.

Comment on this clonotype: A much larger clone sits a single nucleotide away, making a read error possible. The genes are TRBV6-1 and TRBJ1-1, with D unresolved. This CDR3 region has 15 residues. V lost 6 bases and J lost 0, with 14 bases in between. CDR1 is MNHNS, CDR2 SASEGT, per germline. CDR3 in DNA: TGTGCCAGCAGGATAGGTCTACTTATGAACACTGAAGCTTTCTTT. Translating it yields CASRIGLLMNTEAFF.

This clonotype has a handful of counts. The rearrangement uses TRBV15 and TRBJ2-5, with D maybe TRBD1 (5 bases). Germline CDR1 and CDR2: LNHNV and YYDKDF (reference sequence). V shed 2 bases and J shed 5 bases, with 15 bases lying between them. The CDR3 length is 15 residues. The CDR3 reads CATSRQADRLETQYF. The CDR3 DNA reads TGTGCCACCAGCAGACAAGCAGACAGATTGGAGACCCAGTACTTC.

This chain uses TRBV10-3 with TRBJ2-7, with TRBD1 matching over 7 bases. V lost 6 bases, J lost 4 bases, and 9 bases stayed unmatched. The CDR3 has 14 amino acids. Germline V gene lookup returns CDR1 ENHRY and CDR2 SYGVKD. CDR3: CAISPGTASYEQYF. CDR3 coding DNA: TGTGCCATCAGCCCCGGGACAGCTTCTTACGAGCAGTACTTC.

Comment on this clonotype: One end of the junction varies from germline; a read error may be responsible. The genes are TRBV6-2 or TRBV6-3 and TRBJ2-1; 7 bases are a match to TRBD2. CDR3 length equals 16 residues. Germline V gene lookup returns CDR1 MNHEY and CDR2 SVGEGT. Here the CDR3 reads CASSSTSWRFYNEQFF. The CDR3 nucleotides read TGTGCCAGCAGTTCGACTAGCTGGAGGTTCTACAATGAGCAATTCTTC.